The 9 T cell receptor beta chains listed next were all sequenced from one sample in a study of T cell clonality in common variable immunodeficiency. Study-level points and caveats: Fewer deletions and N-nucleotide insertions were reportedly seen in common variable immunodeficiency TCR beta sequences.

Antigens of these TCRs are unknown. Data came from immunoSEQ multiplex PCR; TCRdb stores just in-frame clones and leaves some out. The specimen gives about 33,000 clones without singletons; the ten biggest hold 6% to 7.5%. Source material: peripheral blood mononuclear cells. The receptors here all came from a human donor with common variable immunodeficiency.

There are many counts of this clone. The read halts 3 residues ahead of the CDR3 end, with the missing end drawn from the germline J gene. The rearrangement links TRBV5-1 to TRBJ1-4, with D hard to call. V was shortened by 1 base and J by 8 bases, with 12 bases between the two germline ends. CDR1 SGHRS and CDR2 YFSETQ come from the germline V gene. This CDR3 is built from 14 residues. The CDR3 loop is CASSLSGMGEKLFF. CDR3 DNA (partial): TGCGCCAGCAGCTTGAGCGGGATGGGGGAAAAA.

To note about this clone: The read halts 3 residues ahead of the CDR3 end, with the missing end drawn from the germline J gene. This chain links TRBV30 with TRBJ1-2, with D maybe TRBD1 (5 bases). Trimming cost V 7 bases and J 0 bases, with 15 bases left between them. CDR1 GTSNPN and CDR2 SVGIG come from the germline V gene (reference sequence). The CDR3 has 14 residues. The CDR3 bases that were read are TGTGCCTCTCCCAGGGCACCCTCTAACTATGGC. Translating gives CASPRAPSNYG. The CDR3 in its entirety is CASPRAPSNYGYTF.

This clone was found many times. The read gets to within 3 residues of the CDR3 end, and the germline J gene fills in the rest. The chain combines TRBV30 with TRBJ1-1; D is possibly TRBD1 (5 bases). V was pared by 4 bases and J by 1 base, with 10 bases between. The CDR3 contains 13 residues. Looked up from germline, CDR1 is GTSNPN and CDR2 is SVGIG (reference sequence). CDR3 sequence: CAWTDSQNTEAFF. The sequenced CDR3 bases are TGTGCCTGGACCGACAGCCAGAACACTGAA.

This clone has at least ten counts. Coverage ceases 3 residues before the CDR3 finishes, and the germline J gene fills in the end. V and J are TRBV29-1 and TRBJ2-5; tentative D call: TRBD1 (5 bases). Per the germline V gene, CDR1 is SQVTM and CDR2 is ANQGSEA. Trimming removed 4 bases at V and 4 bases at J, with 7 bases between. The CDR3 extends over 11 amino acids. The CDR3 bases that were read are TGCAGCGTTGTAAGGGGAGAGACC. Its translation is CSVVRGET. The CDR3, in full, reads CSVVRGETQYF. Drawing the rest from reference TRBV29-1 and TRBJ2-5, the complete variable domain is SAVISQKPSRDICQRGTSLTIQCQVDSQVTMMFWYRQQPGQSLTLIATANQGSEATYESGFVIDKFPISRPNLTFSTLTVSNMSPEDSSIYLCSVVRGETQYFGPGTRLLVL.

Comments on this clone: The read comes to an end 3 residues before the CDR3 does, leaving the germline J gene to fill in the end. The rearrangement links TRBV7-6 to TRBJ1-1; perhaps TRBD1 as D (5 bases). V lost 5 bases, J lost 4 bases, and 11 bases lay in between. The CDR3 contains 13 residues. Germline V gives CDR1 SGHVS, CDR2 FNYEAQ. CDR3 sequence: CASSPEGRTEAFF. The CDR3 DNA, read in part, is TGTGCCAGCAGCCCCGAGGGGCGCACTGAA.

This clone has only a few counts. The CDR3 extends 3 residues past the end of the read, so its final part is completed from the germline J gene. V is TRBV30 and J is TRBJ1-1; tentatively, D is TRBD1 (5 bases). Germline V CDR1 and CDR2: GTSNPN, SVGIG (reference sequence). Trimming removed 3 bases at V and 5 bases at J, with 13 bases between. The CDR3 consists of 13 residues. The CDR3: CAWRVPGRTEAFF. The sequenced CDR3 bases are TGTGCCTGGAGGGTACCAGGGAGAACTGAA.

Concerning this clone itself: The CDR3 end lies 3 residues beyond the end of the read and is filled in from the germline J gene. This chain connects TRBV2 to TRBJ1-6, with 7 nucleotides matching TRBD1. The V and J ends lost 6 bases and 7 bases, in that order; junction bases with no gene match: 12. This CDR3 comprises 16 residues. Germline loops: CDR1 SNHLY, CDR2 FYNNEI. The part of the CDR3 DNA that was read is TGTGCCAGCAGAAAGGACAGGACCCATTGGAATTCACCC. Translation gives CASRKDRTHWNSP. The CDR3 as a whole reads CASRKDRTHWNSPLHF.

This clone was recorded at least ten times. The read is 3 residues too short to cover the CDR3 end, so that end is filled in from the germline J gene. V usage is TRBV2 and J usage is TRBJ1-1; 7 bases line up with TRBD1. In germline, CDR1 is SNHLY, CDR2 FYNNEI. V dropped 2 bases and J dropped 3; count of bases not matched to a gene: 9. This CDR3 contains 16 residues. The CDR3 is CASSEIRDSSYTEAFF. The sequenced CDR3 bases are TGTGCCAGCAGTGAAATAAGGGACAGCTCTTACACTGAA.

This clone has a handful of counts. The read ends 3 residues before the CDR3 terminus; that terminus is restored from the germline J gene. V and J are TRBV6-1 and TRBJ2-2, with a tentative D call TRBD1 (5 bases). Germline V lookup: CDR1 MNHNS, CDR2 SASEGT. The CDR3 is 15 residues long. Trimming pared 3 bases from V and 5 bases from J, leaving 13 bases between. The CDR3 bases that were read are TGTGCCAGCAGTGATCAGGGAAGGGTTACCGGGGAG. Translating it yields CASSDQGRVTGE. From start to end, the CDR3 is CASSDQGRVTGELFF.